A single sample is the source of the 32 T cell receptor beta chains below, sequenced in a study of OX40 agonist ivuxolimab in advanced cancers. The table came from immunoSEQ multiplex PCR; TCRdb's copy has only in-frame clones and leaves some out. This table holds under 90,000 clones, roughly 91% found once. The sample was CD4+ or CD8+ T cells sorted from blood, taken in a trial of the OX40 agonist ivuxolimab. These receptors were taken from an adult with an advanced solid tumor such as melanoma, head and neck, liver or kidney cancer.

CDR3 region: CASSLGLGYTF. CDR3 coding DNA: TGTGCCAGCAGCTTAGGTCTTGGCTACACCTTC. This chain joins TRBV7-4 and TRBJ1-2; D gene ambiguous. CDR3 length: 11 residues. V shed 1 base and J shed 7 bases, with 4 bases lying between them. Germline values: CDR1 SGHVT, CDR2 SQSDAQ.

The rearrangement uses TRBV4-1 and TRBJ2-3; D is perhaps TRBD2 (5 bases). The CDR3 spans 11 residues. V was pared by 3 bases and J by 9 bases, with 7 bases between. Germline V gives CDR1 MGHRA, CDR2 YSYEKL. The CDR3 DNA reads TGCGCCAGCAGCCACACGGGGACGCAGTATTTT. Its translation is CASSHTGTQYF.

The CDR3 DNA reads TGTGCCAGCAGCTTCAGTAGGACCTATGGGACTGAAGCTTTCTTT. Translation gives CASSFSRTYGTEAFF. The gene calls are TRBV7-8 and TRBJ1-1; D remains ambiguous. Looked up from germline, CDR1 is SGHVS and CDR2 is FQNEAQ. Trimming shortened V by 3 bases and J by 5 bases, and 16 bases separated the two germline ends. The CDR3 extends over 15 amino acids.

The chain uses TRBV5-1 and TRBJ1-4; D gene ambiguous. Per the germline V gene, CDR1 is SGHRS and CDR2 is YFSETQ. The germline V and J ends were trimmed by 0 bases and 5 bases, with 5 bases remaining between them. The CDR3 totals 13 residues. The CDR3 coding sequence is TGCGCCAGCAGCTTGGCAGGAAATGAAAAACTGTTTTTT. Amino acid sequence: CASSLAGNEKLFF.

This chain connects TRBV25-1 to TRBJ1-3; unclear D gene. This CDR3 has 15 amino acids. CDR1 is MGHDK and CDR2 is SYGVNS in the germline V gene. V was shortened by 3 bases and J by 0 bases, with 9 bases between the two germline ends. The CDR3 DNA reads TGTGCCAGCAGTGATGGCAGTTACTCTGGAAACACCATATATTTT. It codes for CASSDGSYSGNTIYF.

Of note for this clone: Sequence at one end of the junction differs from germline and may be a read error. The rearrangement joins TRBV5-4 to TRBJ1-2, with D perhaps TRBD1 (5 bases). The CDR3 has 14 amino acids. Germline CDR1 reads SGHNT; CDR2 reads YYREEE (reference sequence). The CDR3 here is CVSSVQGALSGYTF. The CDR3 coding sequence is TGTGTCAGCAGCGTGCAGGGAGCTTTGAGTGGCTACACCTTC.

The chain is built from TRBV7-2 and TRBJ2-7, with D possibly TRBD2 on 6 matching bases. The CDR3 loop spans 18 amino acids. The ends were cut back, 1 base at V and 0 bases at J, with 19 bases in the middle. Germline CDR1 SGHTA, CDR2 FQGNSA. CDR3 in amino acids: CASSLDRRVLASSYEQYF. The CDR3 DNA reads as TGTGCCAGCAGCTTAGATAGGAGGGTATTGGCTAGCTCCTACGAGCAGTACTTC.

V and J are TRBV6-1 and TRBJ1-2; D remains ambiguous. CDR3 length: 10 residues. Trimming shortened V by 6 bases and J by 6 bases, and 5 bases separated the two germline ends. The V gene's germline CDR1 is MNHNS and CDR2 SASEGT. CDR3 residues: CASRTNGYTF. The CDR3, as DNA: TGTGCCAGCAGAACGAATGGCTACACCTTC.

The J gene is TRBJ2-5, the V gene TRBV2; D ambiguous. The V gene's germline CDR1 is SNHLY and CDR2 FYNNEI. Trimming took off 7 bases at V and 0 bases at J, with 3 bases between the two ends. This CDR3 contains 11 residues. The CDR3 protein is CASNYQETQYF. CDR3 sequence (DNA): TGTGCCAGCAATTACCAAGAGACCCAGTACTTC.

The chain carries TRBV10-2 and TRBJ2-2; the D is unclear. V lost 3 bases and J lost 7, with 9 bases in between. The CDR3 loop spans 13 amino acids. The germline gives CDR1 WSHSY, CDR2 SAAADI. CDR3: CASSEQRLGELFF. CDR3 bases: TGCGCCAGCAGTGAACAGCGACTCGGGGAGCTGTTTTTT.

V usage is TRBV7-9 and J usage is TRBJ1-4, with 8 bases that match TRBD1. The V gene end was trimmed by 3 bases and the J gene end by 0 bases; junction bases not matched to a gene: 3. From germline, CDR1 is SEHNR and CDR2 FQNEAQ (reference sequence). The CDR3 contains 16 residues. The CDR3 spells CASSFDRGATNEKLFF. CDR3 DNA: TGTGCCAGCAGCTTCGACAGGGGCGCAACTAATGAAAAACTGTTTTTT.

The V and J genes are TRBV6-6 and TRBJ1-1; 7 bases align to TRBD1. The J segment lost 14 bases and the V segment lost 7 bases, leaving 13 bases of the junction unmatched. CDR1 is MNHNY, CDR2 SVGAGI, per germline (reference sequence). This CDR3 has 12 amino acids. The CDR3 DNA sequence: TGTGCCAGCAACCCAGGGGGTAGTTCATCGTTCTTT. Protein: CASNPGGSSSFF.

This chain joins TRBV18 and TRBJ2-5, with a possible D match to TRBD2 (5 bases). The V gene lost 3 bases and the J gene lost 5 bases, with 10 bases spanning the gap. The CDR3 runs 13 residues. Germline V gives CDR1 KGHSH, CDR2 LQKENI. The CDR3 DNA reads TGTGCCAGCTCACCGGCCTCGGGGGAGACCCAGTACTTC. This translates into CASSPASGETQYF.

This chain connects TRBV7-6 to TRBJ2-5; 10 bases map to TRBD2. J lost 5 bases, V lost 8 bases, and 8 bases had no gene match. Germline CDR1 SGHVS, CDR2 FNYEAQ. The CDR3 sequence is 14 residues long. CDR3 nucleotide sequence: TGTGCCAGCCAAGCGGGGGGGCCTGGTGAGACCCAGTACTTC. Its translation is CASQAGGPGETQYF.

The chain employs TRBV6-5 and TRBJ2-1; 7 bases are a match to TRBD2. The V segment lost 0 bases and the J segment 3 bases; nucleotides outside the gene matches: 2. Germline V gene sequence: CDR1 MNHEY, CDR2 SVGAGI. The CDR3 length is 15 residues. The CDR3 loop is CASSYSGTNYNEQFF. The DNA for the CDR3 is TGTGCCAGCAGTTACTCGGGGACTAACTACAATGAGCAGTTCTTC.

The chain joins TRBV7-6 to TRBJ1-3; the match to TRBD1 covers 8 bases. In germline, CDR1 is SGHVS, CDR2 FNYEAQ. The CDR3 totals 14 residues. Trimming took 8 bases from V and 3 from J; bases not matched to a gene: 6. In DNA form, the CDR3 reads TGTGCCAGCGCCGACAGGGGATATGGAAACACCATATATTTT. Protein: CASADRGYGNTIYF.

The rearrangement links TRBV18 to TRBJ2-7, with 10 nucleotides matching TRBD2. The V gene's germline CDR1 is KGHSH and CDR2 LQKENI. The CDR3 consists of 15 residues. Unmatched junction bases numbered 5, after V lost 3 bases and J lost 3 bases. CDR3 amino acids: CASSPPGTSDYEQYF. CDR3 nucleotides: TGTGCCAGCTCACCTCCCGGGACTAGCGACTACGAGCAGTACTTC.

This rearrangement joins TRBV10-3 to TRBJ1-2, with TRBD1 matching 7 bases. The V and J ends lost 0 bases and 3 bases, in that order; junction bases with no gene match: 1. The CDR3 loop spans 14 amino acids. Germline V lookup: CDR1 ENHRY, CDR2 SYGVKD. The CDR3 nucleotides are TGTGCCATCAGTGAGTCCAGGGGGGACTATGGCTACACCTTC. This codes for CAISESRGDYGYTF.

This clone has only one observation. V and J are TRBV4-3 and TRBJ1-4; TRBD1 might be the D (5 bases). The CDR3 is 15 amino acids. V dropped 1 base and J dropped 8 bases, with 14 bases sitting between them. The germline CDR1 and CDR2 sequences are LGHNA and YSLEER. As DNA, the CDR3 is TGCGCCAGCAGCCAAGGAGGGCAGGGAGGCGAAAAACTGTTTTTT. It codes for CASSQGGQGGEKLFF.

This chain links TRBV28 with TRBJ2-2; a weak D match, TRBD1 (5 bases). There are 15 residues in the CDR3. V lost 5 bases to trimming and J lost 2 bases, with 12 bases between them. Per the germline V gene, CDR1 is MDHEN and CDR2 is SYDVKM. The CDR3 region has the DNA TGTGCCAGCAGTCCCCCGACAGCAAACACCGGGGAGCTGTTTTTT. It specifies CASSPPTANTGELFF.

The chain uses TRBV10-3 and TRBJ1-5; D is perhaps TRBD1 (5 bases). The CDR3 has 14 amino acids. V was shortened by 3 bases and J by 6 bases, with 12 bases between the two germline ends. Germline CDR1 is ENHRY and CDR2 is SYGVKD. For the CDR3, the DNA is TGTGCCATCAGTGAAGGCAGGGAAGGTCAGCCCCAGCATTTT. Residues: CAISEGREGQPQHF.

The chain uses TRBV7-8 and TRBJ1-6; D is uncertain. Trimming pared 1 base from V and 4 bases from J, leaving 8 bases between. CDR1 and CDR2 from the germline V gene are SGHVS and FQNEAQ. The CDR3 is 15 amino acids. The CDR3 DNA reads as TGTGCCAGCAGCTTAGACCTGATGTATAATTCACCCCTCCACTTT. Translation: CASSLDLMYNSPLHF. Full variable domain (outside the CDR3, taken from reference TRBV7-8 and TRBJ1-6): GAGVSQSPRYKVAKRGQDVALRCDPISGHVSLFWYQQALGQGPEFLTYFQNEAQLDKSGLPSDRFFAERPEGSVSTLKIQRTQQEDSAVYLCASSLDLMYNSPLHFGNGTRLTVT.

CDR3 bases: TGTGCCAGCAGCCGGACCAACAATAATTCACCCCTCCACTTT. It specifies CASSRTNNNSPLHF. The chain couples TRBV7-3 to TRBJ1-6; D remains unclear. V dropped 5 bases and J dropped 5 bases, with 10 bases sitting between them. This CDR3 spans 14 amino acids. Germline CDR1 SGHTA, CDR2 FQGTGA.

This CDR3 is CASSRPDTEAFF. CDR3 DNA: TGTGCCAGCAGTCGCCCGGACACTGAAGCTTTCTTT. The rearrangement joins TRBV6-5 to TRBJ1-1; D unclear. CDR3 length equals 12 residues. V was clipped by 5 bases and J by 3 bases, with 7 bases between them. CDR1 and CDR2 from the germline V gene are MNHEY and SVGAGI.

V is TRBV19 and J is TRBJ2-6; 7 bases align to TRBD2. Per germline, CDR1 LNHDA and CDR2 SQIVND (reference sequence). V trimming: 7 bases; J trimming: 0 bases; junction bases outside the gene matches: 0. The CDR3 has 14 residues. DNA of the CDR3: TGTGCCAGTAAGCGGGACTCTGGGGCCAACGTCCTGACTTTC. It codes for CASKRDSGANVLTF.

This clone occurred once. The rearrangement joins TRBV28 to TRBJ1-1, with D tentatively TRBD1 (6 bases). Germline CDR1 is MDHEN and CDR2 is SYDVKM. V lost 5 bases and J 0 bases, leaving 10 bases between the germline ends. The CDR3 is made up of 14 amino acids. The CDR3 DNA sequence: TGTGCCAGCAGTCCTGGACAGCTGAACACTGAAGCTTTCTTT. It specifies CASSPGQLNTEAFF. Full variable domain (rest looked up from reference TRBV28 and TRBJ1-1): DVKVTQSSRYLVKRTGEKVFLECVQDMDHENMFWYRQDPGLGLRLIYFSYDVKMKEKGDIPEGYSVSREKKERFSLILESASTNQTSMYLCASSPGQLNTEAFFGQGTRLTVV.

The gene calls are TRBV28 and TRBJ2-3; 9 nucleotides line up with TRBD2. This CDR3 comprises 15 residues. V lost 8 bases, J lost 2 bases, and 8 bases stayed unmatched. Per germline, CDR1 MDHEN and CDR2 SYDVKM. CDR3 in amino acids: CASEIAGANTDTQYF. In nucleotides, the CDR3 is TGTGCCAGCGAGATAGCGGGAGCGAACACAGATACGCAGTATTTT.

This clone showed up just once. The chain combines TRBV10-2 with TRBJ2-2, with D perhaps TRBD1 (5 bases). The CDR3 contains 14 residues. Trimming took 6 bases from V and 4 from J, leaving 12 bases between them. From germline, CDR1 is WSHSY and CDR2 SAAADI. CDR3 sequence (DNA): TGCGCCAGCAGGAGTGGGGCGAGCACCGGGGAGCTGTTTTTT. Protein product: CASRSGASTGELFF.

V and J are TRBV10-3 and TRBJ2-3, with 8 bases lining up with TRBD2. The CDR3 spans 13 residues. The germline CDR1 and CDR2 sequences are ENHRY and SYGVKD. With V trimmed by 8 bases and J by 3 bases, 4 bases remained unmatched. The CDR3: CAIGSGVTDTQYF. In nucleotides, the CDR3 is TGTGCCATCGGTAGCGGGGTAACAGATACGCAGTATTTT.

This chain links TRBV9 with TRBJ2-3, with TRBD2 matching 8 bases. The CDR3 has 16 amino acids. Germline CDR1 reads SGDLS; CDR2 reads YYNGEE. Losses at the gene ends were 0 bases for V and 0 bases for J; bases not matched to a gene: 3. CDR3 protein: CASSVGASGSTDTQYF. CDR3 DNA: TGTGCCAGCAGCGTAGGGGCTAGCGGGAGCACAGATACGCAGTATTTT.

The V and J genes are TRBV4-1 and TRBJ2-7; D perhaps matches TRBD2 (5 bases). Germline V gene sequence: CDR1 MGHRA, CDR2 YSYEKL. The CDR3 has 12 residues. The V end lost 8 bases, the J end lost 6 bases, and 14 bases lay between the germline ends. The CDR3 sequence: CASGEHIGEQYF. The DNA for the CDR3 is TGCGCCAGCGGGGAGCATATCGGCGAGCAGTACTTC.

This rearrangement joins TRBV7-9 to TRBJ2-3; 8 bases line up with TRBD2. Germline CDR1 and CDR2: SEHNR and FQNEAQ (reference sequence). The CDR3 runs to 13 residues. Germline trimming cut 3 bases from V and 11 bases from J; bases unmatched to any gene: 7. The CDR3 region has the DNA TGTGCCAGCAGCTTCGGGACTAGTCAGGGGCAGTATTTT. Protein: CASSFGTSQGQYF.